This T cell receptor beta chain is from a study of shared clonotypes between healthy human individuals. Study-level findings and limits: Genetic and exposure-history diversity was limited by the few donors.

J lost 4 bases, V lost 3 bases, and 7 bases had no gene match. This CDR3 has 16 residues. Looked up from germline, CDR1 is SGHRS and CDR2 is YFSETQ. The assay ran at deep level. Researchers sequenced unsorted PBMC DNA using ten immunoSEQ deep assay plates. As handled by the study authors: Filtering differed, since immunoSEQ gave only junction sequences and no quality scores. Method: immunoSEQ multiplex PCR; TCRdb's copy keeps in-frame clones and lacks some. For V, J and clone size, that table is used; D and trimming come from the DNA. The sample consists of 500,000 to 650,000 clones, 70% to 80% of them appearing once. This clone was seen repeatedly, ten times or more. Its matching antigen is unknown.

The clonotype comes from a woman aged 40 to 50 in good health. Some clones in this sample may be carry-over from other donors' samples. The rearrangement links TRBV5-1 to TRBJ1-3, with 10 bases matching TRBD1. Source material: PBMCs. In DNA, the CDR3 is TGCGCCAGCAGCTCGACCGGGACAGGGGAAGGAAACACCATATATTTT. Protein: CASSSTGTGEGNTIYF.